Below are 8 T cell receptor beta chains sequenced from a single sample in a study of PD-1 blockade in classical Hodgkin lymphoma. Time point noted: cycle 4 day 1 (C4D1), after 6 weeks of nivolumab. Exposure to brentuximab vedotin varied, and each patient had relapsed following autologous stem cell transplantation. The repertoire was sequenced with immunoSEQ multiplex PCR; TCRdb's copy has only in-frame clones and lacks some. The sample has tens of thousands of clones, around 87% seen once; the top ten hold over 11%. This specimen was peripheral blood mononuclear cells (PBMCs), taken before the fourth cycle of nivolumab. The receptors derive from a human donor with classical Hodgkin lymphoma.

The rearrangement links TRBV9 to TRBJ2-1, with TRBD2 identical over 13 bases. Trimming took 4 bases from V and 3 from J; bases not matched to a gene: 10. The V gene's germline CDR1 is SGDLS and CDR2 YYNGEE. The CDR3 contains 18 residues. The CDR3 nucleotides read TGTGCCAGCAGCCGGACAGCCCGGACTAGCGGGAGCTACAATGAGCAGTTCTTC. Its protein product is CASSRTARTSGSYNEQFF.

V gene TRBV27 combines with J gene TRBJ2-3, with D unresolved. The V gene lost 5 bases and the J gene lost 0 bases, with 9 bases spanning the gap. Germline V gene lookup returns CDR1 MNHEY and CDR2 SMNVEV (reference sequence). The CDR3 length is 14 residues. The CDR3 sequence is CASSPGSSTDTQYF. Written as DNA, the CDR3 is TGTGCCAGCAGTCCCGGATCTAGCACAGATACGCAGTATTTT.

The V and J genes are TRBV15 and TRBJ2-5; D is ambiguous. This CDR3 has 14 amino acids. V lost 0 bases and J lost 1, with 6 bases in between. CDR1 LNHNV and CDR2 YYDKDF come from the germline V gene (reference sequence). CDR3 region: CATSRDQAQETQYF. DNA of the CDR3: TGTGCCACCAGCAGAGATCAGGCCCAAGAGACCCAGTACTTC.

This chain connects TRBV5-4 to TRBJ1-1; D gene ambiguous. This CDR3 is 14 amino acids long. Between the trimmed V and J ends, which lost 2 bases and 3 bases, there was a span of 11 bases. Germline V lookup: CDR1 SGHNT, CDR2 YYREEE (reference sequence). CDR3 region: CASSFGVSDTEAFF. DNA for the CDR3: TGTGCCAGCAGCTTCGGGGTTAGTGACACTGAAGCTTTCTTT.

The chain carries TRBV9 and TRBJ2-5; tentatively, D is TRBD2 (6 bases). The last part of the DNA fits TRBJ2-7 better; the J call may be wrong. In germline, CDR1 is SGDLS, CDR2 YYNGEE. This CDR3 is built from 14 residues. The CDR3 sequence is CASSVVGGSYEQYF. CDR3 DNA sequence: TGTGCCAGCAGCGTAGTCGGGGGCTCCTACGAGCAGTACTTC.

The chain joins TRBV30 to TRBJ2-2, with 7 bases lining up with TRBD1. Germline loops: CDR1 GTSNPN, CDR2 SVGIG (reference sequence). The CDR3 is 15 residues long. V lost 1 base to trimming and J lost 4 bases; unmatched junction nucleotides: 6. The CDR3 bases are TGTGCCTGGAGTGCGGGACAGTTCTCCACCGGGGAGCTGTTTTTT. This gives the protein CAWSAGQFSTGELFF. Full variable domain (rest looked up from reference TRBV30 and TRBJ2-2): SQTIHQWPATLVQPVGSPLSLECTVEGTSNPNLYWYRQAAGRGLQLLFYSVGIGQISSEVPQNLSASRPQDRQFILSSKKLLLSDSGFYLCAWSAGQFSTGELFFGEGSRLTVL.

A few counts support this clone. V is TRBV4-1 and J is TRBJ1-5; 7 positions agree with TRBD1. Germline-derived CDR1 and CDR2 are MGHRA and YSYEKL. The J segment lost 6 bases and the V segment lost 5 bases, leaving 10 bases of the junction unmatched. The CDR3 extends over 15 amino acids. CDR3 protein: CASSSEGAGGQPQHF. The CDR3, as DNA: TGCGCCAGCAGCTCGGAGGGGGCAGGGGGTCAGCCCCAGCATTTT.

CDR3 sequence reads: CASSLGTGGYNEQFF. As DNA, the CDR3 is TGTGCCAGCAGCTTAGGAACGGGAGGCTACAATGAGCAGTTCTTC. J is TRBJ2-1 and V is TRBV11-3, with 7 bases aligning to TRBD2. V shed 1 base, J shed 3 bases, and the junction held 3 bases outside the gene matches. Per the germline V gene, CDR1 is SGHNT and CDR2 is YENEEA. The CDR3 is made up of 15 amino acids.